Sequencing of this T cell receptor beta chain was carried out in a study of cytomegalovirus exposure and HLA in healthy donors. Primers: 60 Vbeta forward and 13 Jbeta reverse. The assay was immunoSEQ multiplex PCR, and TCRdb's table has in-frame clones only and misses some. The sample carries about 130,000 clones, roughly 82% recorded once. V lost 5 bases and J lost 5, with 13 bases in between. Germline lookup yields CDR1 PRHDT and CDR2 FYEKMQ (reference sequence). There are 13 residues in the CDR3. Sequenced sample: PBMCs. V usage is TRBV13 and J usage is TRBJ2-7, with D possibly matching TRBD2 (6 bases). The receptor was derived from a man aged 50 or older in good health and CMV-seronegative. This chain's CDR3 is CASSLEGGDEQYF. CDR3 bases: TGTGCCAGCAGCCTAGAGGGCGGGGACGAGCAGTACTTC. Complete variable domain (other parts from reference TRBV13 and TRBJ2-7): AAGVIQSPRHLIKEKRETATLKCYPIPRHDTVYWYQQGPGQDPQFLISFYEKMQSDKGSIPDRFSAQQFSDYHSELNMSSLELGDSALYFCASSLEGGDEQYFGPGTRLTVT.